Given below is one TCR beta chain in context. This clonotype was seen many times. What this receptor recognizes is not known. No much larger clone exists at a distance of one base, and base qualities are not known. Ophthalmopathy patients had moderately to severely active disease, Clinical Activity Score of at least 3, NOSPECS grade of at least 4, and duration under 3 months. Any patient with an uncontrolled infection, another autoimmune disease, pregnancy or lactation was excluded. Diagnoses were based on clinical symptoms, serum thyroxine and TRAb, thyroid ultrasound and orbital computed tomography. PBMCs were isolated from 10 ml of fresh peripheral blood by Ficoll-Paque density gradient centrifugation. Trizol reagent was used to extract total RNA, and RNA quality was then checked on an Agilent 2100 Bioanalyzer. The TCR beta CDR3 regions were amplified from RNA transcripts. A first-round RT-PCR of the TCR CDR3 used the HTBI primer set with the Qiagen OneStep RT-PCR kit. The libraries were constructed in a second round of multiplex PCR and then size-selected and purified. Paired-end sequencing of the libraries was performed with 100 bp reads on an Illumina HiSeq2000. As for how the authors treated the data: SOAPnuke was used to process the raw data, with reads discarded if the reads contained adapters or uncalled bases, had a mean Phred below 15, or lacked an exact constant-primer or identifier match. COPE v1.2.5 was used to merge the high-quality paired reads, and each unique nucleotide sequence was defined as a clonotype. MiTCR v1.1 was used to align clonotypes to the IMGT TRBV, TRBD and TRBJ reference segments. Analysis was restricted to V-J combinations with a frequency above 0.0001, which covered roughly 99% of repertoires. A TCS score was defined as the ratio of F50 (clonal expansion) to E x V (chaos), with BLOSUM62-based TCRdist applied between CDR3 peptides within each V-J. Welch's t-statistics and random forest reduced 500 to 550 V-J features to around 14, which were used in a naive Bayes classifier (R e1071). The Morisita-Horn index was used to measure how similar the thyroid and blood repertoires were. TCRdb's own reprocessing of the public reads used fastp at Q25 and MiXCR and kept productive beta chains. CDR3 protein duplicates are merged, each entry listing the most common genes and DNA. The authors' filters were not applied to this entry. The sample data list approximately 600,000 distinct CDR3 sequences, and 14% to 15% of these were observed just once. The top ten clones comprise around 4.5% of the sample.

These data are taken from a study of T cells in Graves' hyperthyroidism and ophthalmopathy (dated 2019 in TCRdb). Notes on the research overall: Peripheral blood was sampled at the time of initial diagnosis, prior to any treatment. The 75 to 100 discovery patients were divided at random into training and test sets in a 7:3 ratio. Prospective prediction of ophthalmopathy was tested in an independent validation cohort consisting of some 19 hyperthyroidism patients and some 16 patients who later progressed to ophthalmopathy. In over five Graves' hyperthyroidism patients, the study also compared T-cell repertoires from thyroid tissue with T-cell repertoires from blood. A discovery cohort of roughly 100 patients, about 40 with Graves' ophthalmopathy and about 58 with stable Graves' hyperthyroidism, was used to find distinguishing TCR V-J signatures. The paper reports TCR Vbeta CDR3 sequencing of some 140 peripheral blood samples: 43 ophthalmopathy, under 85 hyperthyroidism and around 17 progressor patients. Once sampling was done, hyperthyroidism patients were given methimazole at a starting dose of 30 mg daily, whereas ophthalmopathy patients were given high-dose intravenous methylprednisolone.

Paper-wide results and their limitations: No statistical method was used to fix the sample size in advance, and group allocation was not hidden from the investigators. In cross-validation, a model built on a 13 V-J signature told ophthalmopathy apart from stable hyperthyroidism with over 85% sensitivity and about 81% specificity, and in testing the same model reached 80%/75%. Most expanded thyroid clonotypes (frequency above 0.001) were also detected in blood, a finding suggesting that blood repertoires may reflect thyroid immune responses. During validation, the model predicted progression to ophthalmopathy a median of approximately 6.5 months ahead of onset, with roughly 65% sensitivity and less than 85% specificity.

This clonotype originated in a woman aged 40 to 49 with Graves' ophthalmopathy. Material for sequencing was blood.

The CDR3 amino acid sequence is: CASSAGGLSAQETQYF. The base sequence is TGTGCCAGCAGCGCGGGAGGGCTGTCGGCACAAGAGACCCAGTACTTC. The V and J segments used are TRBV11-2 and TRBJ2-5; 9 bases in the middle match TRBD2. For this chain, trimming is 5 bases at the V end and 2 bases at the J end, and the number of junction bases without a gene match is 9. Based on the germline V gene, the CDR1 and CDR2 sequences are SGHAT and FQNNGV. Including cysteine and phenylalanine, the CDR3 has 16 amino acids. Kept here is only the CDR3 DNA, which spans 48 bases and is read in frame from base 1.